This is a list of T cell receptor beta chains from one sample in a study of T cell repertoires in aging, cancer and after chemotherapy. TCRdb called the multiplex PCR reads again in MiXCR, with one record for every CDR3 protein. The top ten hold over 1% of the sample, which has 9,500 to 13,000 distinct CDR3 sequences, 25% seen once. Specimen: blood. The source is a human donor in good health. The CDR3 runs from the conserved cysteine through the conserved F or W. Clone size is shown for a subset of rows, as once, few, many or a class of expanded clone.

medium-sized | TRBJ1-5 | TRBV29-1 | 12 | CSVGSAGRPQHF
few | TRBJ1-1 | TRBV7-2 | 15 | CASSLDLALSTEAFF
NA | TRBJ1-2 | TRBV20-1 | 14 | CSASPLKGAGGYTF
few | TRBJ2-5 | TRBV19 | 13 | CASKEDREKTQYF
NA | TRBJ2-1 | TRBV20-1 | 14 | CSASGMSSYNEQFF
medium-sized | TRBJ1-2 | TRBV30 | 12 | CAWGQGAWGYTF
NA | TRBJ1-3 | TRBV4-1 | 18 | CASSQGRSGQISGNTIYF
NA | TRBJ2-1 | TRBV6-8 | 15 | CASSDEGGKGNEQFF
NA | TRBJ1-2 | TRBV12-3/TRBV12-4 | 16 | CASSLARRVEHYGYTF
NA | TRBJ1-2 | TRBV7-2 | 17 | CASSLESLRTGNYGYTF
few | TRBJ1-1 | TRBV14 | 15 | CASRGRINMNTEAFF
few | TRBJ2-1 | TRBV12-3/TRBV12-4 | 15 | CASSLSDRHGSEQFF
NA | TRBJ2-7 | TRBV6-1 | 16 | CASRGGGAGDSYEQYF
NA | TRBJ2-1 | TRBV11-2 | 16 | CASSLYIGRAKNEQFF
medium-sized | TRBJ2-7 | TRBV29-1 | 13 | CSVGGTGEFEQYF
few | TRBJ2-3 | TRBV19 | 18 | CASSMQRGLAGVADTQYF
NA | TRBJ1-1 | TRBV7-3 | 16 | CASSLPKRVWNTEAFF
few | TRBJ2-5 | TRBV7-9 | 17 | CASSTLASASGVETQYF
NA | TRBJ2-4 | TRBV6-6 | 15 | CASSYSSGRIDIQYF
medium-sized | TRBJ2-7 | TRBV20-1 | 15 | CSARDILAGIYEQYF